A selection of T cell receptor beta chains follows, all from one sample in a study of Tregs in tolerant kidney transplant recipients. Some clones are missing from TCRdb's copy, which holds only in-frame ones; the method was immunoSEQ multiplex PCR. The data show 90,000 to 130,000 clones, with nearly 90% seen just once and 0.34% held by the top ten. The source was CD4+ T cells from blood, collected before the transplant. The receptor set was obtained from a human donor who received a combined kidney and bone marrow transplant. Each CDR3 is given with its conserved first and last residue. Each record gives: D gene, J gene, clone size, V gene, CDR3 DNA, CDR3 protein. D genes are given only for firm matches. Expanded clones get a size class; other rows say once, few or many, or leave the size out.

TRBD1 | TRBJ1-1 | . | TRBV7-2 | TGTGCCAGCAGCTTAGTACAGGGGATGAACACTGAAGCTTTCTTT | CASSLVQGMNTEAFF
TRBD1 | TRBJ2-1 | . | TRBV2 | TGTGCCAGCAGTAATTCCGGGACAGGGAGCGACAATGAGCAGTTCTTC | CASSNSGTGSDNEQFF
TRBD2 | TRBJ2-3 | . | TRBV27 | TGTGCCAGCAGTTTTATACTAGCGGGAGGGCCTGGAGATACGCAGTATTTT | CASSFILAGGPGDTQYF
. | TRBJ1-5 | . | TRBV2 | TGTGCCAGCAGTGCCGGGAAAAATAGCAATCAGCCCCAGCATTTT | CASSAGKNSNQPQHF
. | TRBJ2-7 | . | TRBV4-3 | TGCGCCAGCAGCCAGGGGAGGGGGGGCCCCTACGAGCAGTACTTC | CASSQGRGGPYEQYF
TRBD1 | TRBJ2-1 | . | TRBV30 | TGTGCACGTACCCGGGACAGGGGGAGGGATGAGCAGTTCTTC | CARTRDRGRDEQFF
. | TRBJ2-5 | . | TRBV2 | TGTGCCGGAGAACAGGGCCCCCAAGAGACCCAGTACTTC | CAGEQGPQETQYF
. | TRBJ1-5 | . | TRBV7-2 | TGTGCCAGCAGCTTCGGAGAGAATCAGCCCCAGCATTTT | CASSFGENQPQHF
. | TRBJ2-7 | . | TRBV5-3 | TGTGCCAGAAGCTTTGTCACGGGATACGAGCAGTACTTC | CARSFVTGYEQYF
TRBD1 | TRBJ2-1 | . | TRBV6-4 | TGTGCCAGCAGTGACCTCCGGACAGGGGGGAGAAATGAGCAGTTCTTC | CASSDLRTGGRNEQFF
TRBD1 | TRBJ2-7 | . | TRBV6-5 | TGTGCCAGCAGTTCTGACAGGGGCTACGAGCAGTACTTC | CASSSDRGYEQYF
TRBD1 | TRBJ2-7 | . | TRBV6-4 | TGTGCCAGCAGTGACATAGGACAGGGTCTTTACGAGCAGTACTTC | CASSDIGQGLYEQYF
. | TRBJ2-5 | . | TRBV5-6 | TGTGCCAGCAGCTTGGCAAGGCGGGAGACCCAGTACTTC | CASSLARRETQYF
TRBD2 | TRBJ2-7 | . | TRBV27 | TGTGCCAGCAGTTCTTCCAGCCGACTAGCGGGACGGGCTTTCCACGAGCAGTACTTC | CASSSSSRLAGRAFHEQYF
. | TRBJ1-1 | . | TRBV29-1 | TGCAGCGTCTGTCTTGGGCCAGCAAACACTGAAGCTTTCTTT | CSVCLGPANTEAFF
TRBD1 | TRBJ2-7 | once | TRBV25-1 | TGTGCCAGCAGTGGTGACAGGGGGTCCTACGAGCAGTACTTC | CASSGDRGSYEQYF
TRBD1 | TRBJ2-7 | few | TRBV7-8 | TGTGCCAGCAGCTTAGTAGGGGGCAACTACGAGCAGTACTTC | CASSLVGGNYEQYF
TRBD2 | TRBJ2-7 | . | TRBV13 | TGTGCCAGCAGCTCCCGACTAGCGGGGAGGGGGCACGAGCAGTACTTC | CASSSRLAGRGHEQYF
. | TRBJ1-2 | . | TRBV4-3 | TGCGCCAGCAGCGACGCCAGGGGAGACTATGGCTACACCTTC | CASSDARGDYGYTF
TRBD2 | TRBJ2-7 | . | TRBV5-1 | TGCGCCAGCGGAGGACTAGCGGGGGTATCGGGCTACGAGCAGTACTTC | CASGGLAGVSGYEQYF
. | TRBJ2-3 | . | TRBV10-1 | TGCGCCAGCAGTGGACAGTTTTCGGATACGCAGTATTTT | CASSGQFSDTQYF
. | TRBJ2-3 | . | TRBV5-1 | TGCGCCAGCAGCTTGAATGGGGTGCGGGGCGATACGCAGTATTTT | CASSLNGVRGDTQYF
. | TRBJ2-1 | . | TRBV11-3 | TGTGCCAGCAGCTTAAGCCGCCAGGCAGGCAATGAGCAGTTCTTC | CASSLSRQAGNEQFF
TRBD1 | TRBJ1-1 | once | TRBV4-3 | TGCGCCAGCAGCCAAGAGTTACAGGGGGCCCAGAACACTGAAGCTTTCTTT | CASSQELQGAQNTEAFF
. | TRBJ1-2 | . | TRBV9 | TGTGCCACTAGGGGTGGGTTAGTCTATGGCTACACCTTC | CATRGGLVYGYTF
TRBD1 | TRBJ1-1 | . | TRBV5-1 | TGCGCCAGCAGCTGGGGACAGCAGAACACTGAAGCTTTCTTT | CASSWGQQNTEAFF
TRBD1 | TRBJ1-1 | . | TRBV5-1 | TGCGCCAGCAGCTTCCGGACAGGCGGGATGAACACTGAAGCTTTCTTT | CASSFRTGGMNTEAFF
TRBD1 | TRBJ2-5 | . | TRBV30 | TGTGCCTGGAGTGTAGGGGGCAGGGAGACCCAGTACTTC | CAWSVGGRETQYF
. | TRBJ2-6 | few | TRBV5-1 | TGCGCCAGCAGCGACAGGTCTGGGGCCAACGTCCTGACTTTC | CASSDRSGANVLTF
. | TRBJ2-7 | . | TRBV7-2 | TGTGCCAGCAGCTTAGACAGGAACTACGAGCAGTACTTC | CASSLDRNYEQYF
TRBD2 | TRBJ2-7 | . | TRBV28 | TGTGCCAGCAGCCAATATAGCGGGAGATCCTACGAGCAGTACTTC | CASSQYSGRSYEQYF
. | TRBJ1-2 | . | TRBV29-1 | TGCAGCGTTGAAGACCCCACAGGGAGGGATGGCTACACCTTC | CSVEDPTGRDGYTF
TRBD1 | TRBJ2-2 | . | TRBV5-1 | TGCGCCAGCAGCTTAGATACAGGGGGCGGCTCCGGGGAGCTGTTTTTT | CASSLDTGGGSGELFF
. | TRBJ2-3 | . | TRBV19 | TGTGCCAGTAGTATTTCAGGGGGCACAGATACGCAGTATTTT | CASSISGGTDTQYF
. | TRBJ1-2 | . | TRBV15 | TGTGCCACCAGCAGAGATGTACAGGGAGGCTACACCTTC | CATSRDVQGGYTF
. | TRBJ2-7 | . | TRBV9 | TGTGCCAGCAGCGCCGCGGTGGGACTGGGCTCCTACGAGCAGTACTTC | CASSAAVGLGSYEQYF
TRBD1 | TRBJ1-3 | . | TRBV6-5 | TGTGCCAGCAGTTACTCACCCAGGGGGACTGGAAACACCATATATTTT | CASSYSPRGTGNTIYF
TRBD1 | TRBJ2-1 | . | TRBV28 | TGTGCCAGCAGTAGACCGGGACAGGGTACCTACAATGAGCAGTTCTTC | CASSRPGQGTYNEQFF
TRBD1 | TRBJ1-4 | . | TRBV9 | TGTGCCAGCAGCGACCGGGACAGAGCTAATGAAAAACTGTTTTTT | CASSDRDRANEKLFF
. | TRBJ1-2 | once | TRBV18 | TGTGCCAGCTCATCTCCGGAGGGGCACGGCTACACCTTC | CASSSPEGHGYTF
. | TRBJ2-1 | . | TRBV5-1 | TGCGCCAGCAGCTTGGTGGGCAGCAATGAGCAGTTCTTC | CASSLVGSNEQFF